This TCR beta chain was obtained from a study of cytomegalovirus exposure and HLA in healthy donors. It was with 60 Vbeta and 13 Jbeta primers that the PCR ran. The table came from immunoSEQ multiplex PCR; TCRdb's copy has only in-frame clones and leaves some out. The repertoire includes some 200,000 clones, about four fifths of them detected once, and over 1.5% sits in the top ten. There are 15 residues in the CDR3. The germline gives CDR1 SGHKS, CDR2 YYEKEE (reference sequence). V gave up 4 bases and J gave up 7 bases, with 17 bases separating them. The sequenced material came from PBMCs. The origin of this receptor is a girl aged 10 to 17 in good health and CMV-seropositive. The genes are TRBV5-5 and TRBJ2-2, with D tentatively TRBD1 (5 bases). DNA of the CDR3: TGTGCCAGCAGCCCTGGCGTGGGGCTCGACGGGGAGCTGTTTTTT. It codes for CASSPGVGLDGELFF. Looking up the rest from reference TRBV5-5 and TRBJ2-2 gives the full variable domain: DAGVTQSPTHLIKTRGQQVTLRCSPISGHKSVSWYQQVLGQGPQFIFQYYEKEERGRGNFPDRFSARQFPNYSSELNVNALLLGDSALYLCASSPGVGLDGELFFGEGSRLTVL.